One and the same sample provided the 10 T cell receptor beta chains below, sequenced in a study of cytomegalovirus exposure and HLA in healthy donors. PCR used 60 Vbeta primers and 13 Jbeta primers. The protocol was immunoSEQ multiplex PCR, while the TCRdb copy is restricted to in-frame clones and leaves out a portion. The sample lists some 120,000 clones; about 78% were seen once. Sequences were obtained from PBMCs. The receptors derive from a middle-aged woman in good health and CMV-seropositive.

The chain joins TRBV30 to TRBJ2-1, with a possible D match to TRBD1 (5 bases). V lost 0 bases to trimming and J lost 10 bases, with 13 bases between them. The length of the CDR3 is 13 residues. Germline V gives CDR1 GTSNPN, CDR2 SVGIG (reference sequence). The CDR3 DNA follows: TGTGCCTGGAGTGTAGGGGCCCTTTGGGAGCAGTTCTTC. As protein: CAWSVGALWEQFF. The entire variable domain, with the rest obtained from reference TRBV30 and TRBJ2-1, is as follows: SQTIHQWPATLVQPVGSPLSLECTVEGTSNPNLYWYRQAAGRGLQLLFYSVGIGQISSEVPQNLSASRPQDRQFILSSKKLLLSDSGFYLCAWSVGALWEQFFGPGTRLTVL.

The J gene is TRBJ2-7, the V gene TRBV10-3; D is unresolved. Trimming took off 4 bases at V and 0 bases at J, with 7 bases between the two ends. The CDR3 extends over 13 amino acids. From germline, CDR1 is ENHRY and CDR2 SYGVKD. The chain's CDR3 is CAISGFGSYEQYF. DNA of the CDR3: TGTGCCATCAGTGGCTTCGGCTCCTACGAGCAGTACTTC.

This clone was observed a handful of times. The V call is TRBV7-3, the J call TRBJ1-6; the D gene is possibly TRBD1 (5 bases). V was trimmed by 5 bases and J by 5 bases, leaving 10 bases between them. CDR3 size: 14 residues. Germline values: CDR1 SGHTA, CDR2 FQGTGA. Here the CDR3 reads CASSLKGDNSPLHF. DNA for the CDR3: TGTGCCAGCAGCCTGAAAGGGGATAATTCACCCCTCCACTTT.

This chain links TRBV14 with TRBJ2-5, with D hard to call. Germline values: CDR1 SGHDN, CDR2 FVKESK. The CDR3 runs 14 residues. The V end was cut by 2 bases, the J end by 2 bases, with 9 bases between. In DNA form, the CDR3 reads TGTGCCAGCAGCCAATTGCCGGTGCAAGAGACCCAGTACTTC. Translation: CASSQLPVQETQYF.

This chain links TRBV7-3 with TRBJ2-5; D perhaps matches TRBD2 (6 bases). The CDR3 has 13 residues. V lost 5 bases and J 1 base, leaving 8 bases between the germline ends. Looked up from germline, CDR1 is SGHTA and CDR2 is FQGTGA. CDR3 in DNA: TGTGCCAGCAGCCGCGGGGCCCAAGAGACCCAGTACTTC. Its translation is CASSRGAQETQYF.

This clone was found once. An end of the junction differs from the germline gene, which may be a read error. The genes are TRBV29-1 and TRBJ2-2; 9 bases align to TRBD2. There are 11 residues in the CDR3. The germline gives CDR1 SQVTM, CDR2 ANQGSEA. CDR3 sequence (DNA): TGTCTAGCGGGGAATCCCGGGGAGCTGTTTTTT. Its translation: CLAGNPGELFF.

V and J are TRBV13 and TRBJ1-1; the match to TRBD1 covers 10 bases. Trimming removed 4 bases from V and 5 bases from J; junction bases left unmatched: 4. The CDR3 totals 14 residues. In germline, CDR1 is PRHDT, CDR2 FYEKMQ (reference sequence). CDR3 in amino acids: CASSSGTGATEAFF. The CDR3 DNA reads TGTGCCAGCAGCTCGGGGACAGGGGCGACTGAAGCTTTCTTT.

This clone was seen a handful of times. The chain joins TRBV5-1 to TRBJ1-2, with D perhaps TRBD1 (5 bases). CDR1 SGHRS and CDR2 YFSETQ come from the germline V gene. The CDR3 contains 17 residues. The germline V and J ends were trimmed by 0 bases and 0 bases, with 15 bases remaining between them. The CDR3 is CASSLAHRDSPNYGYTF. The CDR3 nucleotides read TGCGCCAGCAGCTTGGCCCACCGGGACTCACCTAACTATGGCTACACCTTC.

V gene TRBV19 combines with J gene TRBJ1-2; TRBD1 aligns across 8 bases. The germline V gene encodes CDR1 LNHDA and CDR2 SQIVND (reference sequence). The CDR3 totals 16 residues. The V segment lost 6 bases and the J segment 4 bases; nucleotides outside the gene matches: 13. For the CDR3, the DNA is TGTGCCAGTAGGGCGATCACAGGGGGGAATCCCTATGGCTACACCTTC. Its protein is CASRAITGGNPYGYTF.

This clone has only a few counts. J is TRBJ2-1 and V is TRBV5-1; 11 bases agree with TRBD2. Germline lookup yields CDR1 SGHRS and CDR2 YFSETQ. The junction had 4 bases not matched to a gene; V was cut back by 3 bases and J by 2 bases. The length of the CDR3 is 16 residues. CDR3 sequence (DNA): TGCGCCAGCAGCTACTTAGCGGGGGGGACCTACAATGAGCAGTTCTTC. It translates to CASSYLAGGTYNEQFF.